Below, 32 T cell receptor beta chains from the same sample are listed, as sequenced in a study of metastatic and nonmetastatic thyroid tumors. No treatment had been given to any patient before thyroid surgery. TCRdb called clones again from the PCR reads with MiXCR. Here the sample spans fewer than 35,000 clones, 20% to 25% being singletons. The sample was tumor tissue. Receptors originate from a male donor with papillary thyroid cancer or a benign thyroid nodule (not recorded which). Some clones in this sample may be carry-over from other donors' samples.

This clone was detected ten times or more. The CDR3 loop is CSASNSGGSTDTQYF. CDR3 sequence (DNA): TGCAGTGCTAGTAACAGCGGGGGAAGCACAGATACGCAGTATTTT. This chain connects TRBV20-1 to TRBJ2-3; 8 bases match TRBD2. The CDR3 contains 15 residues. V was pared by 3 bases and J by 0 bases, with 5 bases of the junction left unmatched. From germline, CDR1 is DFQATT and CDR2 SNEGSKA (reference sequence).

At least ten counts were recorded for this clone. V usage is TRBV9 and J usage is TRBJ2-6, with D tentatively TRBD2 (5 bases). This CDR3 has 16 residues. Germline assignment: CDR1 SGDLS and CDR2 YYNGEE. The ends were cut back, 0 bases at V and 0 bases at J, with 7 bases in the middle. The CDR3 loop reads CASSVARGSGANVLTF. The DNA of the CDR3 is TGTGCCAGCAGCGTAGCCCGGGGCTCTGGGGCCAACGTCCTGACTTTC.

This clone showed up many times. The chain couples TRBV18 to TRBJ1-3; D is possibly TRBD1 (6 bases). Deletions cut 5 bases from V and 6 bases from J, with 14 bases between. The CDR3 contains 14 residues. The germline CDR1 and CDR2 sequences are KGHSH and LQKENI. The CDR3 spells CASSAQGTVNTIYF. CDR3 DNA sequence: TGTGCCAGCTCAGCCCAGGGGACCGTAAACACCATATATTTT.

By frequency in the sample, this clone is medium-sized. CDR3 bases: TGTGCCAGTAGTACCCGGACAGGTATCAACTACGAGCAGTACTTC. Encoded protein: CASSTRTGINYEQYF. The V gene is TRBV19, the J gene TRBJ2-7; 7 bases map to TRBD1. In germline, CDR1 is LNHDA, CDR2 SQIVND (reference sequence). The J segment lost 3 bases and the V segment lost 4 bases, leaving 9 bases of the junction unmatched. The CDR3 has 15 residues. Complete variable domain (other parts from reference TRBV19 and TRBJ2-7): DGGITQSPKYLFRKEGQNVTLSCEQNLNHDAMYWYRQDPGQGLRLIYYSQIVNDFQKGDIAEGYSVSREKKESFPLTVTSAQKNPTAFYLCASSTRTGINYEQYFGPGTRLTVT.

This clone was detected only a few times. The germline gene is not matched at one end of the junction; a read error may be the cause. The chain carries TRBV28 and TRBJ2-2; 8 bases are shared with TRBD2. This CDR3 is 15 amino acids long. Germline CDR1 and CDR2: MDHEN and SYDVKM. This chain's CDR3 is CASSLRLALTGELFF. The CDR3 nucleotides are TGTGCCAGCAGTTTACGACTAGCGTTGACCGGTGAGCTGTTTTTT.

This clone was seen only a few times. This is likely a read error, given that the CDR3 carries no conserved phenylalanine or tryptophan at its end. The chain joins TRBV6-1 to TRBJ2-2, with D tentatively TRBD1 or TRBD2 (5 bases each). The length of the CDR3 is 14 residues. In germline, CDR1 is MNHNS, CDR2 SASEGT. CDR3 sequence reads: CASRLHGTTGELFL. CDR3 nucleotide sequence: TGCGCCAGCAGACTCCACGGGACCACCGGGGAGCTGTTTCTT.

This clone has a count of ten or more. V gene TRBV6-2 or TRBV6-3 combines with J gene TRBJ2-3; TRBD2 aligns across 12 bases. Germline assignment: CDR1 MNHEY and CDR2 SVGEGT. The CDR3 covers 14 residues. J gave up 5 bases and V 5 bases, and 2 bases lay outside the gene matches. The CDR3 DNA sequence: TGTGCCAGCAGTCAACTAGCGGGAGGAGATACGCAGTATTTT. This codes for CASSQLAGGDTQYF.

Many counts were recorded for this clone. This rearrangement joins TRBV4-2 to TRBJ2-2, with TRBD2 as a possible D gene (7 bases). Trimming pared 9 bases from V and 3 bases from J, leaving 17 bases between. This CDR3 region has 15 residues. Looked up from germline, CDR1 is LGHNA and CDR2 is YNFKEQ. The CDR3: CASSDGGRDTGELFF. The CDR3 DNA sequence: TGTGCCAGTTCAGACGGGGGGCGAGACACCGGGGAGCTGTTTTTT.

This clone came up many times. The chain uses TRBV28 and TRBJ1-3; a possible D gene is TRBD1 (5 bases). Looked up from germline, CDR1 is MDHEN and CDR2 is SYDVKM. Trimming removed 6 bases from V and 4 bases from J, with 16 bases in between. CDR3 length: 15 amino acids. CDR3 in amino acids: CASSPGRANGNTIYF. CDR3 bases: TGTGCCAGCAGCCCCGGCAGGGCTAACGGAAACACCATATATTTT.

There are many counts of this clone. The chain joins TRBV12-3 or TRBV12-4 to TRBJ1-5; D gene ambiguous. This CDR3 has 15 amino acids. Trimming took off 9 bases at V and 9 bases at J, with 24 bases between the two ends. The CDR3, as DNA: TGTGCCAGTAGACTCCATCGGGATCTGAAAGGGCCCCAGCATTTT. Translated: CASRLHRDLKGPQHF.

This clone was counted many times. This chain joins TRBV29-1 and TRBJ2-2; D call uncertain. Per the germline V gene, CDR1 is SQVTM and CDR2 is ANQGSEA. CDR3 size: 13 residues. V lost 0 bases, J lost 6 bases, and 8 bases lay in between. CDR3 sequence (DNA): TGCAGCGTTGAAGAACGGCTGTCCGGGGAGCTGTTTTTT. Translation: CSVEERLSGELFF.

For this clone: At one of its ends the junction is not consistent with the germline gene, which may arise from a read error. CDR3 region: CTSSYSGRPSPLHF. DNA of the CDR3: TGTACCAGCAGCTATAGTGGCCGTCCCTCACCCCTCCACTTT. This chain connects TRBV7-9 to TRBJ1-6; no definite D call. Germline CDR1 SEHNR, CDR2 FQNEAQ (reference sequence). The CDR3 extends over 14 amino acids.

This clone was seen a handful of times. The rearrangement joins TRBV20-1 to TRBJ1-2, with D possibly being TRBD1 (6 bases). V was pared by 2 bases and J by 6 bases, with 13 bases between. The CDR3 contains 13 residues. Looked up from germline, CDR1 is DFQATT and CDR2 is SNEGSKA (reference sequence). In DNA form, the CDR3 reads TGCAGTGCTAGAAGACCAAGGGGGGATGGCTACACCTTC. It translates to CSARRPRGDGYTF.

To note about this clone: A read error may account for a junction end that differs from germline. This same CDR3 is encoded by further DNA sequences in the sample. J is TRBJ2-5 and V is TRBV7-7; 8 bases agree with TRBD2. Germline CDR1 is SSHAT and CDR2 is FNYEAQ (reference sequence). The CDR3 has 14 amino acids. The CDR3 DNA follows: TGTGCTAGCAGTTATGGGCCAGCGGGAGAGAGCCAGTACTTC. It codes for CASSYGPAGESQYF.

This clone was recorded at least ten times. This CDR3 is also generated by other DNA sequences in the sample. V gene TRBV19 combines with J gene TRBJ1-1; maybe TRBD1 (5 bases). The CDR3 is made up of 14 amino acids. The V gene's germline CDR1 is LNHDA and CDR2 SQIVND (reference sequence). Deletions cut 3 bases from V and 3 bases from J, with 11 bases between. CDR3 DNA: TGTGCCAGTAGTATGAGGGGCGGGGACACTGAAGCTTTCTTT. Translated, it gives CASSMRGGDTEAFF. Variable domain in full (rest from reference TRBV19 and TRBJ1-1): DGGITQSPKYLFRKEGQNVTLSCEQNLNHDAMYWYRQDPGQGLRLIYYSQIVNDFQKGDIAEGYSVSREKKESFPLTVTSAQKNPTAFYLCASSMRGGDTEAFFGQGTRLTVV.

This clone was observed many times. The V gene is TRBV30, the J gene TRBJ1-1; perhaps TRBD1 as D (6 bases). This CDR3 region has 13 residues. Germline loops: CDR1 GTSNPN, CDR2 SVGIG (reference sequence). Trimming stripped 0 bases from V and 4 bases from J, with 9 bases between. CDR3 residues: CAWSVRGSTEAFF. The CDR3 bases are TGTGCCTGGAGTGTTAGGGGGAGCACTGAAGCTTTCTTT.

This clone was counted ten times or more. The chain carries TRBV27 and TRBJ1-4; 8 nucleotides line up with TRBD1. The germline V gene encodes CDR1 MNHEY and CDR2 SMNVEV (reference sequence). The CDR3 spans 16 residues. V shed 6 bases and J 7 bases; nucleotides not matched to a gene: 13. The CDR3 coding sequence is TGTGCCAGCAGCACCCTGGATGGGACAGGTGTTGAAAAACTGTTTTTT. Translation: CASSTLDGTGVEKLFF.

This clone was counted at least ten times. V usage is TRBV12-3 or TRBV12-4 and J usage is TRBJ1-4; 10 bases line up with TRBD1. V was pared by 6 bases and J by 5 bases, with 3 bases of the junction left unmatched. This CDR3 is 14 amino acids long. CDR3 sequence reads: CASSKGQGNEKLFF. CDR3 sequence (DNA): TGTGCCAGCAGCAAGGGACAGGGGAATGAAAAACTGTTTTTT.

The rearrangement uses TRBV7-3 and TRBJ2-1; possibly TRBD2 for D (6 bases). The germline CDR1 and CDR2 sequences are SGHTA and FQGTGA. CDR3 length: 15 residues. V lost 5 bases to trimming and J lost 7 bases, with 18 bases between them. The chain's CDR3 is CASSRSNGSQNEQFF. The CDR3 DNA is TGTGCCAGCAGCAGGTCTAACGGGAGTCAGAATGAGCAGTTCTTC.

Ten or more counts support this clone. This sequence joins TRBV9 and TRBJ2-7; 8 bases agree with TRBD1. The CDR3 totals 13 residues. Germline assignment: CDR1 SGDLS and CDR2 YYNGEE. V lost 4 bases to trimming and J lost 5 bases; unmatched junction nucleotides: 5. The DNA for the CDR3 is TGTGCCAGCAGCTCCGACAGGGGCGACGAGCAGTACTTC. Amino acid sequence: CASSSDRGDEQYF.

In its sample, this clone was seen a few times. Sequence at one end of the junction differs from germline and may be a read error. CDR3 nucleotide sequence: TGTGCCAGCAGTACTAGCGGACAGGGAAATGGTGGCTACACATTC. Its translation: CASSTSGQGNGGYTF. The rearrangement uses TRBV28 and TRBJ1-2; 8 nucleotides align to TRBD1. CDR1 MDHEN and CDR2 SYDVKM come from the germline V gene. This CDR3 spans 15 amino acids.

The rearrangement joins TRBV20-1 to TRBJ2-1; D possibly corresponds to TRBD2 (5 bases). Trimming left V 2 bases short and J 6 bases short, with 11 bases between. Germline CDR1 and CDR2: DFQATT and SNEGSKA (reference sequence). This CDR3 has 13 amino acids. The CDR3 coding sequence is TGCAGTGCTAGATCGGGGAGACTCAATGAGCAGTTCTTC. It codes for CSARSGRLNEQFF.

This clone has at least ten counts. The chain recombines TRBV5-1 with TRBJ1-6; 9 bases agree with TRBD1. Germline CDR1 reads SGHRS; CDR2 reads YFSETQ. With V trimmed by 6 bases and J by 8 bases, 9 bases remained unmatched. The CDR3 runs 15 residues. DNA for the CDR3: TGCGCCAGCACGCTTAGGACAGGGGTGGATTCACCCCTCCACTTT. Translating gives CASTLRTGVDSPLHF.

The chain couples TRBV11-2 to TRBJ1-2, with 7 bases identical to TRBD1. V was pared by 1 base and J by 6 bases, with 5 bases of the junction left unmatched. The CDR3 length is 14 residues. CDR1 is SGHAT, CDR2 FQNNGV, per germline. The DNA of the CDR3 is TGTGCCAGCAGCTTAGGAAACAGGGGAAATGGCTACACCTTC. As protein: CASSLGNRGNGYTF.

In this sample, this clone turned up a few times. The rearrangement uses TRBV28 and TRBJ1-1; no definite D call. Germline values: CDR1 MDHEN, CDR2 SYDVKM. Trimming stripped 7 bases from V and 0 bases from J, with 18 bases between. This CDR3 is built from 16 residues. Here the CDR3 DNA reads TGTGCCAGCACCCTGAGAGGTACCGGGGTGAACACTGAAGCTTTCTTT. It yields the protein CASTLRGTGVNTEAFF.

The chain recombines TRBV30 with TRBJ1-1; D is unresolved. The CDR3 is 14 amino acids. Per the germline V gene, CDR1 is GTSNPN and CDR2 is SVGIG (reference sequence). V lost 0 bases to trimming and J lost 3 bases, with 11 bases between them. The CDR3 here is CAWSVTQGYTEAFF. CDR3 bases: TGTGCCTGGAGTGTTACACAAGGATACACTGAAGCTTTCTTT.

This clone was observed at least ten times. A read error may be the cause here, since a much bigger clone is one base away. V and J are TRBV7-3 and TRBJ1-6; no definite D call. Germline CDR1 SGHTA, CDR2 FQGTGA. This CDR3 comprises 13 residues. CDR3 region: CASSEYINSPPHF. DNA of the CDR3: TGTGCCAGCAGCGAATACATCAATTCACCCCCCCACTTT.

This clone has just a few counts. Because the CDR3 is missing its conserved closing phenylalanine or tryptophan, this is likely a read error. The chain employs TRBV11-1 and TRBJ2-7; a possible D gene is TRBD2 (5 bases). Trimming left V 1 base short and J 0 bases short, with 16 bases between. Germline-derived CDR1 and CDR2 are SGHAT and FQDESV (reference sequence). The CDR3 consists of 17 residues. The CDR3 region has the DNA TGTGCCAGCAGCTTAGTTGTGGGCGGGCCAATCTCCTACGAGCAGTACCTC. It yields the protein CASSLVVGGPISYEQYL.

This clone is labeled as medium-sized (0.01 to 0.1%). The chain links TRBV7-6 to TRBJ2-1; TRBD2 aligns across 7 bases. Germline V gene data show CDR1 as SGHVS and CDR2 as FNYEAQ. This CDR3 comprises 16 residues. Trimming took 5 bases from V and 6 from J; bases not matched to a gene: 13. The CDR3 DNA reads TGTGCCAGCAGCCCAGCGGGACCCACCCGATCCAATGAGCAGTTCTTC. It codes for CASSPAGPTRSNEQFF.

CDR3 in DNA: TGCGCCAGCAGCCGGGGGGATTCCGGCAATCAGCCCCAGCATTTT. Residues: CASSRGDSGNQPQHF. The chain recombines TRBV5-1 with TRBJ1-5; D is possibly TRBD1 (5 bases). V lost 4 bases to trimming and J lost 2 bases, with 13 bases between them. The CDR3 sequence is 15 residues long. The V gene's germline CDR1 is SGHRS and CDR2 YFSETQ. Drawing the rest from reference TRBV5-1 and TRBJ1-5, the complete variable domain is KAGVTQTPRYLIKTRGQQVTLSCSPISGHRSVSWYQQTPGQGLQFLFEYFSETQRNKGNFPGRFSGRQFSNSRSEMNVSTLELGDSALYLCASSRGDSGNQPQHFGDGTRLSIL.

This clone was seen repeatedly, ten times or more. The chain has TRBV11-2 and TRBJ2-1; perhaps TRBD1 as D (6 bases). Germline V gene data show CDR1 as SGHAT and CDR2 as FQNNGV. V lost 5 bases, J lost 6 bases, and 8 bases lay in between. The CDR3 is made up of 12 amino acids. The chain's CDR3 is CASSQGFNEQFF. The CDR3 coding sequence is TGTGCCAGCAGCCAGGGGTTCAATGAGCAGTTCTTC.

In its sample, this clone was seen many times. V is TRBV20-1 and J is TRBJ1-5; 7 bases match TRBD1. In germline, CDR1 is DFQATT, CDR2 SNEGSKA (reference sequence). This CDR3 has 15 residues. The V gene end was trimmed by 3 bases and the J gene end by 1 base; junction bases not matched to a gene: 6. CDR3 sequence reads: CSASGRGSSNQPQHF. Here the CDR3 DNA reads TGCAGTGCTAGCGGCAGGGGGTCGAGCAATCAGCCCCAGCATTTT.